This T cell receptor (beta chain) came from a study of cytomegalovirus exposure and HLA in healthy donors. Whole-study findings and limits: It was shown in a later analysis that HLA-associated TCR beta chains were more clonally expanded than other, equally common chains.

PCR primers comprised 60 Vbeta and 13 Jbeta primers. The method was immunoSEQ multiplex PCR; TCRdb's version includes in-frame clones alone and lacks a portion of them. The sample yields around 200,000 clones, 75% to 85% seen once. The CDR3 has 20 amino acids. V lost 1 base and J lost 2; bases outside the gene matches: 12. Germline loops: CDR1 MGHRA, CDR2 YSYEKL. Remarks on this clone: The antigen is unknown.

This clonotype originated in a boy aged 5-17 years in good health and CMV-seronegative. Sequencing was done on a sample of PBMCs. The V and J genes are TRBV4-1 and TRBJ1-4; 11 bases are shared with TRBD1. This CDR3 reads CASSQALWTGGFVTNEKLFF. The CDR3 coding sequence is TGCGCCAGCAGCCAAGCATTATGGACAGGGGGCTTTGTGACTAATGAAAAACTGTTTTTT.